These T cell receptor beta chains were read from a single sample in a study of blood T cell repertoires in COVID-19. Using immunoSEQ multiplex PCR, the repertoire was profiled, and TCRdb retains in-frame clones only, with some absent. Of some 200,000 clones in the sample, approximately 80% were seen once. Sequenced input: PBMCs or T cells enriched from blood (not recorded which). The receptors were gathered from a man aged 35-49 years who had recovered from COVID-19. CDR3s include the opening cysteine and the closing phenylalanine or tryptophan.

>TRBV5-4|TRBJ1-1
CASSMDRYSAFF
>TRBV6-5|TRBJ1-2
CASSYMAGGGYGYTF
>TRBV2|TRBJ1-2
CASSEGLPGAVSGYTF
>TRBV19|TRBJ1-1
CASSINRGAFF
>TRBV19|TRBJ1-3
CASISRGLTQGNTIYF
>TRBV9|TRBJ2-5
CASSPREGGVVETQYF
>TRBV11-3|TRBJ1-1
CASSLGHSNTEAFF
>TRBV5-1|TRBJ2-2
CASSLGRVDTGELFF
>TRBV10-2|TRBJ2-7
CASMRVDTAPRETGGVYEQYF
>TRBV30|TRBJ1-4
CAWSVPGGPNEKLFF
>TRBV24-1|TRBJ2-3
CATSEWTSGRGTQYF
>TRBV6-5|TRBJ2-3
CASRLLAGGWDTQYF
>TRBV4-2|TRBJ1-5
CASSQDGSQPQHF
>TRBV30|TRBJ1-5
CAWNEGQPSQPQHF
>TRBV5-1|TRBJ2-5
CASSLGLAGGRETQYF
>TRBV19|TRBJ2-6
CASSIYTGPLSGANVLTF
>TRBV5-5|TRBJ2-5
CASSFSGGTQETQYF
>TRBV2|TRBJ1-6
CASSDRDNSPLHF
>TRBV7-6|TRBJ2-1
CASSLAPTSINEQFF
>TRBV2|TRBJ1-1
CASSDGAAGANTEAFF
>TRBV18|TRBJ2-5
CASSPYRLAGDGETQYF
>TRBV7-6|TRBJ1-3
CASSLGGRSSGNTIYF
>TRBV19|TRBJ1-5
CASTLLGNSNQPQHF
>TRBV11-2|TRBJ1-5
CASSPGQAQPQHF
>TRBV5-1|TRBJ1-4
CASSFTGGNEKLFF
>TRBV5-5|TRBJ2-7
CASSPVGGTSYEQYF
>TRBV3-1/TRBV3-2|TRBJ2-7
CASSLSYEQYF
>TRBV5-6|TRBJ1-4
CASSLGGSEKLFF
>TRBV7-9|TRBJ2-1
CASSPGGSGSGTEQFF
>TRBV6-5|TRBJ2-1
CASTGRDNEQFF
>TRBV12-5|TRBJ1-5
CASGLGTGGRGQPQHF
>TRBV9|TRBJ1-5
CASSVGSGNNQPQHF
>TRBV3-1/TRBV3-2|TRBJ2-2
CASSPSDRGRAGELFF
>TRBV5-6|TRBJ1-5
CASSSGTQGQPQHF
>TRBV19|TRBJ2-7
CASSEIGVGHSYEQYF
>TRBV29-1|TRBJ1-1
CSVGPMRDTEAFF
>TRBV5-1|TRBJ2-3
CASSLNGERTDTQYF
>TRBV4-1|TRBJ2-7
CASSRSLVNEQYF
>TRBV12-3/TRBV12-4|TRBJ1-2
CASSRGQTVTF
>TRBV12-3/TRBV12-4|TRBJ1-5
CASSRGIQPQHF
>TRBV28|TRBJ1-6
CAIKGTGNNSPLHF
>TRBV3-1/TRBV3-2|TRBJ2-5
CASSQEGAHRVLHF
>TRBV7-2|TRBJ2-7
CASSPGPQGAYEQYF
>TRBV5-4|TRBJ2-3
CASSWQGSSADTQYF
>TRBV5-1|TRBJ2-1
CASSWGSGRRGNEQFF
>TRBV30|TRBJ2-7
CAWSGGSAYKYF
>TRBV30|TRBJ2-5
CAWSVGSGSVETQYF
>TRBV6-2/TRBV6-3|TRBJ2-5
CASSQRLAGAGGRKETQYF
>TRBV29-1|TRBJ2-7
CSVAYTGPPSYEQYF
>TRBV7-9|TRBJ2-7
CASSLLTGGYEQYF
>TRBV11-2|TRBJ1-6
CASSFGQGVNSPLHF
>TRBV6-5|TRBJ1-4
CASSYSTTGANEKLFF
>TRBV7-2|TRBJ1-4
CASSFPGRVEKLFF
>TRBV19|TRBJ1-4
CASSIDGGRGEKLFF
>TRBV7-9|TRBJ1-4
CASSLASGLDEKLFF